What follows describes a single TCR beta chain. Its antigen is unknown. Individual cDNA molecules were tagged with unique molecular identifiers. TCRdb passed the 5' RACE reads through MiXCR, listing each CDR3 protein once. Among fewer than 85,000 distinct CDR3 sequences listed, about 10% were seen once. Germline values: CDR1 DFQATT, CDR2 SNEGSKA (reference sequence). There are 16 residues in the CDR3. V was cut by 3 bases and J by 2 bases, with 16 bases left in between. The data stem from a study of early T cells in non-severe SARS-CoV-2 infection. The wider study: Alpha and beta chains were unpaired, from unsorted whole-blood bulk RNA. Whole-study results and caveats: The study's VDJdb matching favored anti-spike CD8 responses and missed private and CD4 specificities.

The sample consisted of whole blood, taken at baseline. The receptor's source is an adult who was a healthcare worker with PCR-confirmed SARS-CoV-2 infection or an uninfected control (not recorded which). This chain uses TRBV20-1 with TRBJ1-4; D not resolved. As DNA, the CDR3 is TGCAGTGCTAGTCGGACCTTACGGCGCACTAATGAAAAACTGTTTTTT. Amino acid sequence: CSASRTLRRTNEKLFF.